This entry describes one T cell receptor beta chain. The sample is drawn from a study of cytomegalovirus exposure and HLA in healthy donors. CDR1 is MGHRA and CDR2 is YSYEKL in the germline V gene. Trimming at V came to 3 bases and at J to 3 bases, leaving 9 bases not matched to a gene. This CDR3 is 16 amino acids long. The PCR used 60 Vbeta and 13 Jbeta primers. Only in-frame clones appear in the TCRdb table, and some are missing; sequencing was by immunoSEQ multiplex PCR. The repertoire holds roughly 130,000 clones, with about four fifths as singletons. This clonotype was obtained from a woman between 40 and 50 years old in good health and CMV-seronegative. The rearrangement links TRBV4-1 to TRBJ2-7, with 9 bases identical to TRBD2. The specimen sequenced was PBMCs. The CDR3 DNA is TGCGCCAGCAGCCAGCCCATAGCGGGAGCCCGCTACGAGCAGTACTTC. Translation: CASSQPIAGARYEQYF.